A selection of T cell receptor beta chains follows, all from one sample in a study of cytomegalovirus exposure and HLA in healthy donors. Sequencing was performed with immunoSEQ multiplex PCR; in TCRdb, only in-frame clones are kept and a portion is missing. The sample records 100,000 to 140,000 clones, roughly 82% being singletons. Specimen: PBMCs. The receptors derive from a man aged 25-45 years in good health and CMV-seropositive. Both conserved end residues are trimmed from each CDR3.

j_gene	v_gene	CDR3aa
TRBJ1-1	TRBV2	ASSVTGSTEAF
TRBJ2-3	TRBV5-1	ASSPAAADTQY
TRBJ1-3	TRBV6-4	ASNSGGASGNTIY
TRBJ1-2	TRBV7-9	ASSLIKLGGDYGYT
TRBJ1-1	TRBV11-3	ASSLGASKNTEAF
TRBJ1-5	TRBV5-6	ASSWTGVNSNQPQH
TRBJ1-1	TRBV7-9	ASSLSQIGGQEAF
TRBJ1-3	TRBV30	AWSVLAGGTGNTIY
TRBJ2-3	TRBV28	ASRLTGLAGVTDTQY
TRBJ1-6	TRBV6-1	ASRPGQRNSPLH